The sequence of this T cell receptor (beta chain) was determined in a study of CD8 T cells in Susac syndrome. An input of roughly 0.45 to 1 ug of RNA was subjected to reverse transcription using random hexamers. The TCR beta CDR3 was amplified by immunoSEQ multiplex PCR across 54 Vbeta, 13 Jbeta. TCRdb reanalysed the immunoSEQ multiplex PCR reads using MiXCR and keeps one entry per CDR3 protein. The sample holds about 180,000 distinct CDR3 sequences, about 95% seen once. This clonotype was counted a single time. The ends were cut back, 3 bases at V and 6 bases at J, with 16 bases in the middle. CDR1 is MNHEY, CDR2 SMNVEV, per germline (reference sequence). The CDR3 covers 15 residues. CD8+ and CD4+ T cells taken from blood had their TCR beta sequenced.

The specimen sequenced was CD8+ T cells from PBMCs. The source is a human donor with multiple sclerosis. The chain is built from TRBV27 and TRBJ2-3, with D possibly being TRBD1 (6 bases). The CDR3 nucleotides are TGTGCCAGCAGTTTCCCAGGGGAGTGGAGGGATACGCAGTATTTT. It yields the protein CASSFPGEWRDTQYF.